These 18 T cell receptor beta chains came from one sample sequenced in a study of shared clonotypes between healthy human individuals (TCRdb year 2020). The method was the immunoSEQ multiplex PCR assay. TCRdb stores this immuneACCESS table with in-frame sequences only. Part of the clones is absent; in the studies checked, under half of the shortfall reflects unresolved V genes, and no reason is known for the rest. The sample table contains fewer than 3 million clones; only one count was recorded for approximately 90% of them. Clones ranked in the top ten supply around 0.4% of the sample. Source material: naive CD4+ T cells from PBMCs. The sample's cell subset or site label, in plain terms: CD45RA+ positively selected. These receptors originate from a young man in good health. Some clones in this sample may be carry-over from other donors' samples.

This chain links TRBV5-8 with TRBJ2-5; D remains ambiguous. The germline V gene has CDR1 SGHTS and CDR2 YDEGEE. The CDR3 is 13 residues long. V dropped 0 bases and J dropped 2 bases, with 5 bases sitting between them. The CDR3 coding sequence is TGTGCCAGCAGCTTGGGAAAACAAGAGACCCAGTACTTC. Its protein is CASSLGKQETQYF.

This clone was seen once. The CDR3 loop is CASSLGNRVTGYTF. DNA of the CDR3: TGTGCCAGCAGTTTAGGTAATCGGGTCACGGGCTACACCTTC. The V and J genes are TRBV27 and TRBJ1-2; D ambiguous. The V end was cut by 2 bases, the J end by 8 bases, with 15 bases between. The CDR3 has 14 residues. From germline, CDR1 is MNHEY and CDR2 SMNVEV (reference sequence).

This clone was observed a few times. V gene TRBV7-9 combines with J gene TRBJ1-1; D ambiguous. Germline lookup yields CDR1 SEHNR and CDR2 FQNEAQ (reference sequence). The CDR3 length is 15 residues. V was trimmed by 1 base and J by 7 bases, leaving 16 bases between them. CDR3 residues: CASSLGGSRPLEAFF. The CDR3 DNA reads TGTGCCAGCAGCTTAGGCGGGTCGAGGCCACTTGAAGCTTTCTTT.

The chain carries TRBV11-1 and TRBJ2-1; D call uncertain. Germline V gene sequence: CDR1 SGHAT, CDR2 FQDESV (reference sequence). V gave up 2 bases and J gave up 5 bases, with 10 bases separating them. The CDR3 covers 14 residues. The CDR3 DNA follows: TGTGCCAGCAGCTTAACGTACGCCGACAATGAGCAGTTCTTC. Its translation: CASSLTYADNEQFF.

The chain carries TRBV28 and TRBJ1-5, with 10 nucleotides matching TRBD1. V was pared by 6 bases and J by 7 bases, with 15 bases of the junction left unmatched. Per germline, CDR1 MDHEN and CDR2 SYDVKM. The CDR3 contains 17 residues. The chain's CDR3 is CASSPPPDRGFGQPQHF. The CDR3 region has the DNA TGTGCCAGCAGCCCCCCCCCGGACAGGGGGTTTGGACAGCCCCAGCATTTT.

As to this clone: Other DNA sequences from this sample encode an identical CDR3 as well. This chain connects TRBV9 to TRBJ1-1, with D unresolved. Germline CDR1 SGDLS, CDR2 YYNGEE. CDR3 size: 15 residues. V was pared by 0 bases and J by 1 base, with 10 bases between. The CDR3: CASSVDGRGNTEAFF. The CDR3 DNA reads as TGTGCCAGCAGCGTAGACGGTCGGGGGAACACTGAAGCTTTCTTT.

This rearrangement joins TRBV10-3 to TRBJ2-1; 8 positions agree with TRBD2. The germline V gene has CDR1 ENHRY and CDR2 SYGVKD. The CDR3 consists of 16 residues. V dropped 5 bases and J dropped 8; count of bases not matched to a gene: 14. CDR3 in amino acids: CAISKHSGVEGDEQFF. CDR3 in DNA: TGTGCCATCAGTAAACATAGCGGGGTGGAAGGGGATGAGCAGTTCTTC.

CDR3 in DNA: TGCGCCAGCAGCTTTGGGCCATTTCCTAACTATGGCTACACCTTC. It encodes CASSFGPFPNYGYTF. J is TRBJ1-2 and V is TRBV5-1; no clear D. The length of the CDR3 is 15 residues. V was clipped by 2 bases and J by 0 bases, with 11 bases between them. Germline V gene lookup returns CDR1 SGHRS and CDR2 YFSETQ.

The V gene is TRBV7-9, the J gene TRBJ2-1, with 11 bases that match TRBD2. Germline loops: CDR1 SEHNR, CDR2 FQNEAQ (reference sequence). Trimming cost V 7 bases and J 1 base; bases outside gene matches: 9. The CDR3 has 17 residues. The CDR3 loop is CASTAGLAGGSYNEQFF. CDR3 nucleotide sequence: TGTGCCAGCACCGCGGGGCTAGCGGGAGGATCCTACAATGAGCAGTTCTTC.

This clone has only a few counts. J is TRBJ2-5 and V is TRBV7-3, with D perhaps TRBD2 (5 bases). Between the trimmed V and J ends, which lost 5 bases and 4 bases, there was a span of 8 bases. Per germline, CDR1 SGHTA and CDR2 FQGTGA. The CDR3 is 12 amino acids. Written as DNA, the CDR3 is TGTGCCAGCAGCGAGGGCGGAGAGACCCAGTACTTC. This translates into CASSEGGETQYF.

On this clone: Other DNA variants within this sample encode the same CDR3. This chain uses TRBV28 with TRBJ2-2; weak D call: TRBD1 (6 bases). Trimming cost V 2 bases and J 0 bases, with 7 bases left between them. The CDR3 sequence is 15 residues long. Germline CDR1 MDHEN, CDR2 SYDVKM. The CDR3 reads CASSLGGANTGELFF. In DNA form, the CDR3 reads TGTGCCAGCAGTTTAGGGGGCGCGAACACCGGGGAGCTGTTTTTT. Combining the CDR3 with reference TRBV28 and TRBJ2-2 gives the whole variable domain DVKVTQSSRYLVKRTGEKVFLECVQDMDHENMFWYRQDPGLGLRLIYFSYDVKMKEKGDIPEGYSVSREKKERFSLILESASTNQTSMYLCASSLGGANTGELFFGEGSRLTVL.

The chain combines TRBV2 with TRBJ1-5, with D perhaps matching TRBD1 (6 bases). The CDR3 contains 15 residues. The V end was cut by 4 bases, the J end by 5 bases, with 15 bases between. Germline V lookup: CDR1 SNHLY, CDR2 FYNNEI. The CDR3 reads CASSGSRGGHQPQHF. The CDR3 DNA sequence: TGTGCCAGCAGTGGGTCTCGGGGGGGGCATCAGCCCCAGCATTTT.

The chain uses TRBV18 and TRBJ2-5, with TRBD2 matching 11 bases. Germline lookup yields CDR1 KGHSH and CDR2 LQKENI. J gave up 2 bases and V 5 bases, and 7 bases lay outside the gene matches. This CDR3 has 16 amino acids. CDR3 sequence (DNA): TGTGCCAGCTCATTTACCGGGACTAGCGGACAAGAGACCCAGTACTTC. As protein: CASSFTGTSGQETQYF.

V gene TRBV5-1 combines with J gene TRBJ2-3; 10 bases align to TRBD2. The CDR3 contains 17 residues. J was trimmed by 2 bases and V by 4 bases; bases with no gene match: 10. Germline CDR1 SGHRS, CDR2 YFSETQ. The CDR3 bases are TGCGCCAGCAGCGAACCCAGTCTAGCGGGAGCCACAGATACGCAGTATTTT. Its protein product is CASSEPSLAGATDTQYF.

This clone appeared once. V is TRBV19 and J is TRBJ1-2, with D unclear. The CDR3 spans 15 residues. The germline V gene has CDR1 LNHDA and CDR2 SQIVND (reference sequence). Deletions cut 8 bases from V and 0 bases from J, with 16 bases between. The CDR3 protein is CASSDPTRANYGYTF. The CDR3 region has the DNA TGTGCCAGTTCCGACCCAACTCGAGCTAACTATGGCTACACCTTC.

The genes are TRBV5-6 and TRBJ2-1; 7 bases fit TRBD2. Germline values: CDR1 SGHDT, CDR2 YYEEEE. Germline trimming cut 4 bases from V and 5 bases from J; bases unmatched to any gene: 12. This CDR3 has 16 residues. CDR3 protein: CASSQRRVLADNEQFF. In nucleotides, the CDR3 is TGTGCCAGCAGCCAACGAAGGGTTCTAGCGGACAATGAGCAGTTCTTC.

The chain couples TRBV28 to TRBJ1-5, with TRBD1 identical over 8 bases. The CDR3 contains 14 residues. From germline, CDR1 is MDHEN and CDR2 SYDVKM. The trim removed 10 bases at V and 2 bases at J, leaving 7 bases unmatched. In nucleotides, the CDR3 is TGTGCCACCAACAGGGGGGTGGGCAATCAGCCCCAGCATTTT. Amino acid sequence: CATNRGVGNQPQHF. Full variable domain (remainder filled in from reference TRBV28 and TRBJ1-5): DVKVTQSSRYLVKRTGEKVFLECVQDMDHENMFWYRQDPGLGLRLIYFSYDVKMKEKGDIPEGYSVSREKKERFSLILESASTNQTSMYLCATNRGVGNQPQHFGDGTRLSIL.

Only one count was recorded for this clone. Distinct nucleotide sequences in the sample also encode this CDR3. The J gene is TRBJ2-7, the V gene TRBV19; no clear D. Germline CDR1 and CDR2: LNHDA and SQIVND (reference sequence). V gave up 0 bases and J gave up 3 bases, with 9 bases separating them. The CDR3 sequence is 14 residues long. The CDR3 is CASSIDRWGYEQYF. As DNA, the CDR3 is TGTGCCAGTAGTATAGATCGATGGGGCTACGAGCAGTACTTC.